What follows is one TCR beta chain and its context. The antigen remains undetermined. This sample was included in a study of T cell responses to AZD1222 COVID-19 vaccine. V was clipped by 4 bases and J by 2 bases; unmatched bases: 4. CDR3 length: 14 residues. The germline V gene encodes CDR1 LNHDA and CDR2 SQIVND (reference sequence). The assay was immunoSEQ multiplex PCR, and TCRdb's table has in-frame clones only and misses some. The sample shows 150,000 or so clones, 85% to 95% of them seen only once. Study results and caveats: Spike was spanned by vaccine-associated CD4 TCRs, which were dominant at 160-218 and 743-854.

The chain recombines TRBV19 with TRBJ2-7, with 8 bases that match TRBD2. The source was peripheral blood, collected on day 0 of MenACWY control vaccination. The TCR was taken from an adult in good health. The CDR3 DNA reads TGTGCCAGTAGTAGTGATAGCGGGACCTACGAGCAGTACTTC. Translating gives CASSSDSGTYEQYF.